This is a list of T cell receptor beta chains from one sample in a study of blood T cell repertoires in COVID-19. Generated by immunoSEQ multiplex PCR, the TCRdb table keeps only in-frame clones and is missing some. The sample contains over 150,000 clones, roughly 80% of which appear only once. Sequenced: peripheral blood. The receptors were gathered from a woman between 45 and 65 years old with acute or convalescent COVID-19. The CDR3 runs from the conserved cysteine through the conserved F or W. Fields, in order: V gene, J gene, clone size, D gene, CDR3 DNA, CDR3 protein. The D gene is left open where the match is weak. Expanded clones get a size class; other rows say once, few or many, or leave the size out.

TRBV2,TRBJ1-5,.,.,TGTGCCAGCGCGCGTGACTATAGCAATCAGCCCCAGCATTTT,CASARDYSNQPQHF
TRBV18,TRBJ2-1,.,.,TGTGCCAGCTCACCACCCCAAGGAGCGGGTAAAACCTACAATGAGCAGTTCTTC,CASSPPQGAGKTYNEQFF
TRBV19,TRBJ1-5,.,TRBD1,TGTGCCAGTAGTCCCCAGGGGACAGGGGGCGTCAATAGCAATCAGCCCCAGCATTTT,CASSPQGTGGVNSNQPQHF
TRBV19,TRBJ1-5,.,TRBD1,TGTGCCAGTTCCTATGGCCGGGGACAGGGGGCAACAGGTCAGCCCCAGCATTTT,CASSYGRGQGATGQPQHF
TRBV7-8,TRBJ1-1,once,.,TGTGCCAGCAGCTCAGAGGTGAACACTGAAGCTTTCTTT,CASSSEVNTEAFF
TRBV11-3,TRBJ2-2,few,TRBD2,TGTGCCAGCAGCTTAACGGGAGGGCCCGGCGGGGAGCTGTTTTTT,CASSLTGGPGGELFF
TRBV27,TRBJ2-7,few,.,TGTGCCAGCATAGGGGGAGCCTACGAGCAGTACTTC,CASIGGAYEQYF
TRBV4-2,TRBJ1-3,few,TRBD1,TGTGCCAGCAGCCTTCGACAGGGCGTCAACTCTGGAAACACCATATATTTT,CASSLRQGVNSGNTIYF
TRBV19,TRBJ2-5,.,TRBD2,TGTGCCAGCTCCCGGGGGGGGGACCTAGCTGAGAGCCACCAGTACTTC,CASSRGGDLAESHQYF
TRBV3-1/TRBV3-2,TRBJ1-1,.,TRBD1,TGTGCCAGCAGCCAAGATCGAGTAACAGGGGGCACTGAAGCTTTCTTT,CASSQDRVTGGTEAFF
TRBV7-8,TRBJ2-7,.,TRBD1,TGTGCCAGCAGCCCGTGGGACAGTTCCTACGAGCAGTACTTC,CASSPWDSSYEQYF
TRBV5-8,TRBJ2-1,.,TRBD1,TGTGCCAGCAGCTCCGACGGGACAGCCTCCTACAATGAGCAGTTCTTC,CASSSDGTASYNEQFF
TRBV5-6,TRBJ2-5,few,TRBD2,TGTGCCAGCAGCGGGACTAGCGGGAGTATGGGGACCCAGTACTTC,CASSGTSGSMGTQYF
TRBV11-2,TRBJ2-7,.,.,TGTGCCAGCAGCCGAGACCGGGACATCTGGTTCGCCTACGAGCAGTACTTC,CASSRDRDIWFAYEQYF
TRBV5-8,TRBJ2-7,once,TRBD1,TGTGCCAGCAGCTTGGGGAGGGGACAGGGGAGCAACGAGCAGTACTTC,CASSLGRGQGSNEQYF
TRBV19,TRBJ2-1,.,TRBD2,TGTGCCAGTAGTCCCACCCTGTCCCTAGCGGGGGAGACAACTGAGCAGTTCTTC,CASSPTLSLAGETTEQFF